Presented here are 21 T cell receptor beta chains from one specimen sequenced in a study of CD8+ T cells in alopecia areata. Treatment noted: oral pan-JAK inhibitor, 5-10 mg twice daily. Sequencing used cDNA as its template, made by extracting RNA and reverse transcribing it. The assay was immunoSEQ multiplex PCR, and TCRdb's table has in-frame clones only and misses some. The data contain more than 95,000 clones, over 75% of them singletons. The sample in question was CD8+ T cells sorted from blood, obtained at week 34, from a patient treated with tofacitinib. Receptor source: a human donor with alopecia areata.

There are a few counts of this clone. V and J are TRBV27 and TRBJ1-1; D remains ambiguous. CDR1 MNHEY and CDR2 SMNVEV come from the germline V gene (reference sequence). The CDR3 totals 13 residues. V was clipped by 5 bases and J by 5 bases, with 12 bases between them. The DNA of the CDR3 is TGTGCCAGCAGTCATTGGGGTCTTACTGAAGCTTTCTTT. This translates into CASSHWGLTEAFF.

The chain couples TRBV30 to TRBJ2-3, with 9 nucleotides matching TRBD1. This CDR3 has 14 amino acids. With 2 bases clipped from V and 6 bases from J, the junction kept 6 bases outside the gene matches. Germline CDR1 GTSNPN, CDR2 SVGIG (reference sequence). The CDR3 loop is CAWSRGQGSDTQYF. The CDR3 nucleotides read TGTGCCTGGAGTCGGGGACAGGGTTCGGATACGCAGTATTTT.

J is TRBJ2-2 and V is TRBV4-1; 11 bases match TRBD2. J gave up 1 base and V 8 bases, and 15 bases lay outside the gene matches. Germline CDR1 and CDR2: MGHRA and YSYEKL. This CDR3 region has 19 residues. The CDR3 DNA reads as TGCGCCAGCGGACCGCCCTGGGGACTAGCGGAGCTGAACACCGGGGAGCTGTTTTTT. Its protein product is CASGPPWGLAELNTGELFF.

J is TRBJ2-4 and V is TRBV15, with 8 bases fitting TRBD1. This CDR3 contains 12 residues. The junction had 2 bases not matched to a gene; V was cut back by 9 bases and J by 4 bases. CDR1 is LNHNV, CDR2 YYDKDF, per germline (reference sequence). The CDR3 sequence: CATGTGKNIQYF. The CDR3 region has the DNA TGTGCCACTGGGACAGGAAAAAACATTCAGTACTTC.

The chain links TRBV5-4 to TRBJ2-1; 12 bases fit TRBD2. CDR3 length: 18 amino acids. CDR1 is SGHNT, CDR2 YYREEE, per germline (reference sequence). V was pared by 4 bases and J by 0 bases, with 8 bases of the junction left unmatched. This CDR3 is CASSVGLAGPSSYNEQFF. The DNA for the CDR3 is TGTGCCAGCAGCGTTGGACTAGCGGGGCCGAGCTCCTACAATGAGCAGTTCTTC.

The V gene is TRBV27, the J gene TRBJ1-2; the match to TRBD1 covers 7 bases. Germline assignment: CDR1 MNHEY and CDR2 SMNVEV (reference sequence). The CDR3 runs 14 residues. With 5 bases clipped from V and 3 bases from J, the junction kept 6 bases outside the gene matches. The CDR3 spells CASSPSTGHYGYTF. As DNA, the CDR3 is TGTGCCAGCAGTCCTTCGACAGGGCACTATGGCTACACCTTC.

V is TRBV29-1 and J is TRBJ1-2; D perhaps matches TRBD1 (6 bases). Looked up from germline, CDR1 is SQVTM and CDR2 is ANQGSEA. Trimming shortened V by 2 bases and J by 7 bases, and 14 bases separated the two germline ends. This CDR3 has 13 amino acids. The CDR3 DNA sequence: TGCAGCGTTGAACTATTGGGGGCGGGTGGCTACACCTTC. Protein product: CSVELLGAGGYTF.

This rearrangement joins TRBV2 to TRBJ1-1; D might be TRBD1 (5 bases). Germline V gives CDR1 SNHLY, CDR2 FYNNEI. CDR3 length: 14 amino acids. V lost 10 bases and J lost 2, with 17 bases in between. This CDR3 is CAMGGGGLNTEAFF. The CDR3 nucleotides are TGTGCCATGGGGGGAGGCGGCCTAAACACTGAAGCTTTCTTT.

The chain links TRBV14 to TRBJ2-1; 7 positions match TRBD2. Germline CDR1 reads SGHDN; CDR2 reads FVKESK. Trimming took 1 base from V and 1 from J; bases not matched to a gene: 1. This CDR3 is built from 15 residues. CDR3 amino acids: CASSQVGGSYNEQFF. The DNA of the CDR3 is TGTGCCAGCAGCCAAGTGGGGGGGTCCTACAATGAGCAGTTCTTC.

The V call is TRBV10-2, the J call TRBJ2-1, with TRBD2 as a possible D gene (6 bases). CDR1 and CDR2 (germline): WSHSY, SAAADI. Trimming left V 9 bases short and J 6 bases short, with 12 bases between. The CDR3 is 12 amino acids. The CDR3 coding sequence is TGCGCCAGTCGGGACTGGAGCAATGAGCAGTTCTTC. Translation: CASRDWSNEQFF.

This clone has only one observation. The chain carries TRBV19 and TRBJ1-2; 7 bases agree with TRBD1. CDR1 LNHDA and CDR2 SQIVND come from the germline V gene (reference sequence). The V segment lost 4 bases and the J segment 5 bases; nucleotides outside the gene matches: 4. CDR3 length: 13 residues. The CDR3 sequence is CASSKGQSYGYTF. In DNA form, the CDR3 reads TGTGCCAGTAGTAAGGGACAGAGTTATGGCTACACCTTC.

V usage is TRBV29-1 and J usage is TRBJ2-5, with 7 bases fitting TRBD2. The germline gives CDR1 SQVTM, CDR2 ANQGSEA. With 7 bases clipped from V and 2 bases from J, the junction kept 4 bases outside the gene matches. The CDR3 has 12 residues. The DNA for the CDR3 is TGCAGCGGGGCGGGGGATCAAGAGACCCAGTACTTC. Amino acid sequence: CSGAGDQETQYF.

This clone appeared a few times. This chain links TRBV27 with TRBJ2-1; the D gene is possibly TRBD1 (6 bases). This CDR3 is built from 14 residues. The V gene lost 3 bases and the J gene lost 6 bases, with 12 bases spanning the gap. The germline V gene encodes CDR1 MNHEY and CDR2 SMNVEV (reference sequence). The CDR3 nucleotides are TGTGCCAGCAGTTTGGGGGTAGGGGGCAATGAGCAGTTCTTC. This translates into CASSLGVGGNEQFF.

The chain combines TRBV7-6 with TRBJ1-1; possibly TRBD1 for D (6 bases). The CDR3 is 13 amino acids. V lost 5 bases, J lost 4 bases, and 11 bases lay in between. Germline loops: CDR1 SGHVS, CDR2 FNYEAQ. CDR3 loop: CASSPGGATEAFF. The CDR3 DNA follows: TGTGCCAGCAGCCCCGGGGGGGCCACTGAAGCTTTCTTT.

This clone was counted between two and nine times. Other DNA sequences from this sample encode an identical CDR3 as well. The chain joins TRBV19 to TRBJ2-1; D perhaps matches TRBD2 (6 bases). CDR3 size: 14 residues. Looked up from germline, CDR1 is LNHDA and CDR2 is SQIVND (reference sequence). Trimming took off 7 bases at V and 3 bases at J, with 13 bases between the two ends. The chain's CDR3 is CASTPGGDYNEQFF. The CDR3 region has the DNA TGTGCCAGTACCCCGGGCGGGGACTACAATGAGCAGTTCTTC.

The chain couples TRBV10-3 to TRBJ2-6; D might be TRBD2 (6 bases). This CDR3 is 17 amino acids long. Looked up from germline, CDR1 is ENHRY and CDR2 is SYGVKD. The V gene lost 3 bases and the J gene lost 0 bases, with 12 bases spanning the gap. CDR3 in amino acids: CAISDLATDSGANVLTF. CDR3 in DNA: TGTGCCATCAGTGATCTAGCGACGGACTCTGGGGCCAACGTCCTGACTTTC.

V is TRBV5-6 and J is TRBJ2-1; the D is unclear. With 3 bases removed from V and 9 bases from J, the gap between germline ends came to 7 bases. The CDR3 is made up of 11 amino acids. Germline CDR1 is SGHDT and CDR2 is YYEEEE. The CDR3 region has the DNA TGTGCCAGCAGCTATCCAGGTGAGCAGTTCTTC. It is translated as CASSYPGEQFF.

The V gene is TRBV4-1, the J gene TRBJ2-7, with no clear D. V was clipped by 2 bases and J by 0 bases, with 8 bases between them. Per the germline V gene, CDR1 is MGHRA and CDR2 is YSYEKL. The CDR3 extends over 14 amino acids. The CDR3 region is CASSQKNPSYEQYF. As DNA, the CDR3 is TGCGCCAGCAGCCAAAAGAATCCCTCCTACGAGCAGTACTTC.

J is TRBJ2-1 and V is TRBV2; TRBD2 is a possible D gene (6 bases). In germline, CDR1 is SNHLY, CDR2 FYNNEI. Trimming shortened V by 3 bases and J by 6 bases, and 9 bases separated the two germline ends. The CDR3 spans 13 residues. The CDR3 nucleotides are TGTGCCAGCAGTGACCTAGCGCTCAATGAGCAGTTCTTC. This encodes CASSDLALNEQFF.

The chain is built from TRBV19 and TRBJ2-7, with TRBD1 identical over 10 bases. Looked up from germline, CDR1 is LNHDA and CDR2 is SQIVND (reference sequence). The V gene end was trimmed by 5 bases and the J gene end by 3 bases; junction bases not matched to a gene: 10. The CDR3 consists of 16 residues. The CDR3 region has the DNA TGTGCCAGTAGTCGAGGCCCCCGGGACAGGGGCTACGAGCAGTACTTC. Residues: CASSRGPRDRGYEQYF.

V and J are TRBV29-1 and TRBJ2-6, with a weak D call TRBD1 (6 bases). Between the trimmed V and J ends, which lost 1 base and 0 bases, there was a span of 16 bases. CDR3 length: 18 residues. Germline values: CDR1 SQVTM, CDR2 ANQGSEA. For the CDR3, the DNA is TGCAGCGTTGAAGTCTGGGACACCAAATCCTCTGGGGCCAACGTCCTGACTTTC. Residues: CSVEVWDTKSSGANVLTF.